This note documents a single T cell receptor beta chain sequence. What this receptor recognizes is not known. No base quality information exists; no much larger clone differs at one position. This entry is derived from a study of a mutant IDH1 vaccine in newly diagnosed glioma (dated by TCRdb to the early 2020s). Some background on the complete study: Across visits V03 through V10, patients got a total of eight vaccinations, given in weeks 1, 3, 5, 7, 11, 15, 19 and 23. Vaccination was initiated 4-6 weeks after radiotherapy alone, or concurrently with temozolomide cycles in the chemotherapy-containing groups. Of the roughly 34 treated patients, about 60% were male and approximately 40% were female, and the mean age was 40.4 years. Six visits were used for peripheral blood collection: V03 (baseline), V05, V07, V10, V12 and V13. For exploratory analyses, roughly 25 treated patients had longitudinal TCRB deep sequencing done wherever samples were available. Prior to enrollment, patients had been given standard therapy consisting of radiotherapy alone, temozolomide alone, or radiochemotherapy with temozolomide, with the combination given to most patients. Findings and caveats that apply to the study as a whole: No apparent relationship was observed between pseudoprogression and alterations in the top peripheral T cell clonotypes detected by TCRB sequencing. The authors noted that analyses of patient blood samples could not be reproduced because of sample limitations. Vaccine-induced immune responses across multiple MHC alleles were detected in 80% to 95% of patients. Availability determined which PBMC samples were chosen for TCRB deep sequencing.

The library was produced with the immunoSEQ multiplex PCR assay. Following the manufacturer's protocol, the hsTCRB Kit was used to amplify rearranged TCR beta chain sequences. Sequencing of TCRB libraries was carried out on an Illumina MiSeq. The authors' pipeline ran thus. Demultiplexing, trimming and gene mapping were performed with the kit vendor's proprietary platform. TCRdb provides this immuneACCESS table in a form limited to in-frame rearrangements. Some clones are lacking; in checked studies, under half of them reflect an unresolved V gene, and why the rest are absent is not known. The DNA was the basis for D and trimming; V, J and clone size are from that table. Counted in this sample were over 35,000 clones; 70% to 85% of them appeared once. About 2.2% of the sample comes from the top ten. The sample's time point label, decoded: week 23, last vaccination. Every vaccine dose consisted of 300 ug of a 20-mer mutant IDH1 peptide in Montanide, administered subcutaneously together with topical imiquimod. Donors had newly diagnosed WHO grade 3 or 4 IDH1-mutant astrocytomas with loss of nuclear ATRX. The samples were drawn from NOA16, a multicentre, single-arm, open-label phase I trial in Germany that tested a mutant IDH1 peptide vaccine in humans for the first time. Genomic DNA for TCRB sequencing was extracted from EDTA blood using the DNeasy Blood and Tissue Kit.

Between the V and J ends, shortened by 8 bases and 7 bases respectively, the junction contains 12 bases. Including cysteine and phenylalanine, the CDR3 has 13 amino acids. The sequence is cut down to CDR3 DNA, 39 bases in frame from base 1. The CDR1 and CDR2 encoded by the germline V gene are MNHNS and SASEGT. Here the sequenced sample was PBMCs, taken from a glioma patient whose treatment included an IDH1 peptide vaccine. The sequence was collected from a woman between 18 and 29 years old with glioma. Some clones in this sample may be carry-over from other donors' samples. The rearranged chain carries TRBV6-1 and TRBJ1-6, with no confident D gene call. This receptor carries the CDR3 CASERVDNSPLHF. The DNA sequence is TGTGCCAGCGAACGGGTTGACAATTCACCCCTCCACTTT.